Listed here are 24 T cell receptor beta chains from one sample, sequenced in a study of blood T cell repertoires in COVID-19. Sequencing was performed with immunoSEQ multiplex PCR; in TCRdb, only in-frame clones are kept and a portion is missing. The profile shows roughly 250,000 clones, approximately 90% of them singletons. The sample comprised peripheral blood. These receptor sequences come from a woman aged 40 to 55 who had recovered from COVID-19.

Of note for this clone: Relative to the germline gene, one junction end is altered; a read error may explain this. J is TRBJ2-5 and V is TRBV19; TRBD2 agrees at 11 bases. This CDR3 is built from 16 residues. Germline CDR1 is LNHDA and CDR2 is SQIVND (reference sequence). The CDR3 reads CASRIGTSGSGETQYF. The CDR3 nucleotides read TGTGCCAGTAGGATAGGTACTAGCGGGAGCGGAGAGACCCAGTACTTC.

The chain is built from TRBV7-2 and TRBJ2-1; 8 nucleotides line up with TRBD1. The CDR3 spans 18 residues. CDR1 SGHTA and CDR2 FQGNSA come from the germline V gene. With 6 bases clipped from V and 4 bases from J, the junction kept 17 bases outside the gene matches. The CDR3 is CASRLGTGPGIGYNEQFF. The CDR3 DNA sequence: TGTGCCAGCAGACTTGGGACAGGTCCCGGGATAGGGTACAATGAGCAGTTCTTC.

CDR3 nucleotides: TGTGCCAGCAGCAAAACAGGGGCTGGACCCTCAAACACCATATATTTT. Protein product: CASSKTGAGPSNTIYF. This rearrangement joins TRBV14 to TRBJ1-3, with TRBD1 identical over 7 bases. The junction had 13 bases not matched to a gene; V was cut back by 5 bases and J by 6 bases. This CDR3 region has 16 residues. Germline V gene sequence: CDR1 SGHDN, CDR2 FVKESK.

The rearrangement joins TRBV5-6 to TRBJ1-2; D may be TRBD1 (6 bases). From germline, CDR1 is SGHDT and CDR2 YYEEEE. V lost 4 bases and J 4 bases, leaving 17 bases between the germline ends. This CDR3 region has 15 residues. The CDR3 bases are TGTGCCAGCAGCCTCTGGACAGTGGGGAGCTATGGCTACACCTTC. Amino acid sequence: CASSLWTVGSYGYTF.

About this clone: Other nucleotide sequences in the sample specify the same CDR3. The gene calls are TRBV5-4 and TRBJ2-3; 12 bases line up with TRBD2. V was clipped by 2 bases and J by 1 base; unmatched bases: 2. Germline CDR1 is SGHNT and CDR2 is YYREEE (reference sequence). The CDR3 is 16 residues long. CDR3 in amino acids: CASSLRLAGGTDTQYF. The CDR3 DNA reads as TGTGCCAGCAGCTTAAGACTAGCGGGGGGCACAGATACGCAGTATTTT. Full variable domain (rest looked up from reference TRBV5-4 and TRBJ2-3): ETGVTQSPTHLIKTRGQQVTLRCSSQSGHNTVSWYQQALGQGPQFIFQYYREEENGRGNFPPRFSGLQFPNYSSELNVNALELDDSALYLCASSLRLAGGTDTQYFGPGTRLTVL.

The rearrangement joins TRBV2 to TRBJ1-6; D is uncertain. Trimming removed 2 bases from V and 3 bases from J, with 8 bases in between. There are 15 residues in the CDR3. Per the germline V gene, CDR1 is SNHLY and CDR2 is FYNNEI. DNA for the CDR3: TGTGCCAGCAGTGAAATACAGATCTATAATTCACCCCTCCACTTT. Translated, it gives CASSEIQIYNSPLHF.

This clone was seen only once. This chain links TRBV6-4 with TRBJ2-7; TRBD1 aligns across 11 bases. The germline gives CDR1 MRHNA, CDR2 SNTAGT. The CDR3 covers 14 residues. Losses at the gene ends were 6 bases for V and 6 bases for J; bases not matched to a gene: 7. The CDR3 spells CASRPGQGACEQYF. The CDR3 DNA reads as TGTGCCAGCAGGCCCGGACAGGGGGCGTGCGAGCAGTACTTC.

J is TRBJ2-2 and V is TRBV3-1 (or the pseudogene TRBV3-2); TRBD2 matches at 9 bases. There are 17 residues in the CDR3. V gave up 2 bases and J gave up 6 bases; unmatched junction bases: 10. Germline V gives CDR1 LGHDT, CDR2 YNNKEL (reference sequence). The CDR3 bases are TGTGCCAGCAGCCAAAACCCGAGACTAGCGGTCGCCGGGGAGCTGTTTTTT. It codes for CASSQNPRLAVAGELFF.

The V call is TRBV2, the J call TRBJ2-7; 7 bases agree with TRBD1. Trimming removed 4 bases from V and 4 bases from J; junction bases left unmatched: 4. The CDR3 spans 13 residues. The germline V gene encodes CDR1 SNHLY and CDR2 FYNNEI. CDR3 DNA sequence: TGTGCCAGCAGTGTCGGGACAGCATACGAGCAGTACTTC. This translates into CASSVGTAYEQYF.

The chain links TRBV7-2 to TRBJ2-3; unclear D gene. CDR3 size: 13 residues. Per germline, CDR1 SGHTA and CDR2 FQGNSA. Between the trimmed V and J ends, which lost 2 bases and 4 bases, there was a span of 7 bases. The CDR3 sequence is CASSLNSPDTQYF. The CDR3 nucleotides read TGTGCCAGCAGCTTAAACTCACCAGATACGCAGTATTTT.

The V call is TRBV9, the J call TRBJ1-6; 7 positions agree with TRBD1. The ends lost 0 bases at V and 8 bases at J; junction bases unmatched: 2. Per germline, CDR1 SGDLS and CDR2 YYNGEE. This CDR3 has 14 residues. CDR3 sequence reads: CASSVDRGDSPLHF. The CDR3 DNA follows: TGTGCCAGCAGCGTAGACAGGGGCGATTCACCCCTCCACTTT.

V and J are TRBV15 and TRBJ2-1; possible D gene TRBD2, 5 bases. V was shortened by 3 bases and J by 1 base, with 16 bases between the two germline ends. The length of the CDR3 is 17 residues. Germline-derived CDR1 and CDR2 are LNHNV and YYDKDF (reference sequence). This CDR3 is CATSSGGARGSYNEQFF. CDR3 coding DNA: TGTGCCACCAGCAGCGGTGGTGCCCGGGGTTCCTACAATGAGCAGTTCTTC.

About this clone: Other DNA sequences in the sample encode the same CDR3. The chain couples TRBV14 to TRBJ1-2; 9 bases match TRBD1. Germline V gene data show CDR1 as SGHDN and CDR2 as FVKESK. The CDR3 runs to 15 residues. V gave up 1 base and J gave up 3 bases; unmatched junction bases: 3. The CDR3 loop is CASSQAGTGYYGYTF. The CDR3 coding sequence is TGTGCCAGCAGCCAAGCCGGGACAGGGTACTATGGCTACACCTTC.

The genes are TRBV25-1 and TRBJ1-4; possible D gene TRBD1, 5 bases. V lost 6 bases and J 3 bases, leaving 14 bases between the germline ends. There are 15 residues in the CDR3. Germline CDR1 and CDR2: MGHDK and SYGVNS. Here the CDR3 DNA reads TGTGCCAGCAGGCCGCCTGGGGCAGCTAATGAAAAACTGTTTTTT. Translated: CASRPPGAANEKLFF.

This chain links TRBV27 with TRBJ1-3; 7 nucleotides agree with TRBD1. Germline CDR1 and CDR2: MNHEY and SMNVEV (reference sequence). The CDR3 loop spans 15 amino acids. The trim removed 4 bases at V and 2 bases at J, leaving 5 bases unmatched. CDR3 amino acids: CASSSGQPPGNTIYF. In nucleotides, the CDR3 is TGTGCCAGCAGTTCGGGACAGCCTCCTGGAAACACCATATATTTT.

The chain carries TRBV2 and TRBJ2-6; possible D gene TRBD2, 7 bases. V was cut by 5 bases and J by 0 bases, with 20 bases left in between. The V gene's germline CDR1 is SNHLY and CDR2 FYNNEI. The CDR3 length is 19 residues. The chain's CDR3 is CASSPRGASHHSGANVLTF. In DNA form, the CDR3 reads TGTGCCAGCAGTCCCCGGGGGGCTAGCCATCACTCTGGGGCCAACGTCCTGACTTTC.

The chain employs TRBV24-1 and TRBJ1-2; TRBD1 agrees at 9 bases. The CDR3 length is 15 residues. Germline values: CDR1 KGHDR, CDR2 SFDVKD. Germline trimming cut 5 bases from V and 8 bases from J; bases unmatched to any gene: 11. The CDR3 region has the DNA TGTGCCACCAGTGCTACAGGGGGCTCTTATCGGGGCTACACCTTC. This gives the protein CATSATGGSYRGYTF.

This clone was counted once. The J gene is TRBJ2-3, the V gene TRBV5-1; 8 positions agree with TRBD2. This CDR3 has 13 amino acids. The trim removed 4 bases at V and 15 bases at J, leaving 13 bases unmatched. CDR1 SGHRS and CDR2 YFSETQ come from the germline V gene. Here the CDR3 DNA reads TGCGCCAGCAGCGCGGACTCGGGGACTAGGCTTTATTTT. It yields the protein CASSADSGTRLYF.

The V call is TRBV7-9, the J call TRBJ1-4; 8 bases fit TRBD1. From germline, CDR1 is SEHNR and CDR2 FQNEAQ (reference sequence). V gave up 1 base and J gave up 5 bases; unmatched junction bases: 3. The CDR3 extends over 15 amino acids. CDR3 sequence: CASSLVTGVNEKLFF. As DNA, the CDR3 is TGTGCCAGCAGCTTAGTGACAGGGGTCAATGAAAAACTGTTTTTT.

This clone has more than one count but fewer than ten. The V and J genes are TRBV7-9 and TRBJ1-4; possibly TRBD1 for D (6 bases). Germline V gives CDR1 SEHNR, CDR2 FQNEAQ (reference sequence). The V end was cut by 5 bases, the J end by 1 base, with 14 bases between. CDR3 size: 16 residues. CDR3 DNA sequence: TGTGCCAGCAGCGATCATACAGGGTTAACTAATGAAAAACTGTTTTTT. It encodes CASSDHTGLTNEKLFF.

This chain connects TRBV7-2 to TRBJ1-6; tentative D call: TRBD1 (5 bases). The CDR3 consists of 15 residues. Trimming pared 1 base from V and 7 bases from J, leaving 11 bases between. CDR1 is SGHTA, CDR2 FQGNSA, per germline. The CDR3 region is CASSLGTKTNSPLHF. Written as DNA, the CDR3 is TGTGCCAGCAGCTTAGGGACAAAGACGAATTCACCCCTCCACTTT.

The V and J genes are TRBV24-1 and TRBJ2-5, with a weak D call TRBD2 (6 bases). The germline V and J ends were trimmed by 3 bases and 3 bases, with 10 bases remaining between them. The CDR3 is made up of 14 amino acids. Germline V gene sequence: CDR1 KGHDR, CDR2 SFDVKD. CDR3 amino acids: CATSDLTREETQYF. Here the CDR3 DNA reads TGTGCCACCAGTGATCTGACTAGGGAAGAGACCCAGTACTTC.

The rearrangement joins TRBV27 to TRBJ2-2; TRBD2 matches at 9 bases. V lost 6 bases to trimming and J lost 4 bases; unmatched junction nucleotides: 6. The CDR3 extends over 15 amino acids. The germline V gene encodes CDR1 MNHEY and CDR2 SMNVEV (reference sequence). Written as DNA, the CDR3 is TGTGCCAGCAGGAGCGGGGGGTCAGGCACCGGGGAGCTGTTTTTT. It codes for CASRSGGSGTGELFF.

The chain joins TRBV28 to TRBJ2-3; D is possibly TRBD2 (6 bases). V was pared by 6 bases and J by 4 bases, with 26 bases between. Germline V gene sequence: CDR1 MDHEN, CDR2 SYDVKM. The CDR3 totals 18 residues. CDR3 nucleotides: TGTGCCAGCAGCCCCTGGGACCCTAGCGAAGTTAGGGCAGATACGCAGTATTTT. This encodes CASSPWDPSEVRADTQYF.